This T cell receptor beta chain was sequenced for a study of monozygotic twins with inflammatory bowel disease. TCRdb re-called the 5' RACE reads and gives one entry per CDR3 protein, without DNA. The sample holds some 100,000 distinct CDR3 sequences. Notes on this clonotype: Its target is unknown.

The study, taken as a whole, reports: Among twins, concordant and discordant pairs did not differ in repertoire similarity, possibly from limited power. By inverse Simpson index, TCRbeta diversity was lower in IBD patients than in healthy co-twins.

This TCR was recovered from a human donor with ulcerative colitis or Crohn's disease, or a healthy co-twin of an affected twin (not recorded which). The sequencing sample was made of blood.

The CDR3 region is CSATRSPNQPQHF. The chain carries TRBV20-1 and TRBJ1-5. CDR3 length equals 13 residues. Germline V CDR1 and CDR2: DFQATT, SNEGSKA (reference sequence).